Ten or more counts support the clone carrying this TCR beta chain. Its antigen is still unknown. A sample-barcoded 5' primer and a J-beta primer mix were used in a second PCR of about 7 to 12 cycles. The study obtained at least 3 million CDR3-containing paired-end reads from every sample. TCRdb re-called the 5' RACE reads through MiXCR, storing one row per CDR3 protein. The sample lists about 780,000 distinct CDR3 sequences, about 42% seen once, with 15% to 20% in the top ten. The entry originates in a study of blood T cells in healthy people across ages. Overall study results and limits: The diversity estimates, figures obtained from one million T cells, were considered underestimates. A strong correlation between TCR beta diversity and naive T cell percentage was seen. Per-million-T-cell TCR beta diversity fell roughly linearly with age.

Germline CDR1 reads SQVTM; CDR2 reads ANQGSEA. Trimming took 5 bases from V and 7 from J; bases not matched to a gene: 18. There are 17 residues in the CDR3. Sequencing input: blood. The rearrangement links TRBV29-1 to TRBJ1-2, with 11 bases matching TRBD1. The receptor was derived from a man older than 75 in good health. Here the CDR3 DNA reads TGCAGCGTTCGTACCGGGACAGGGGGTTCCTCAGCTACTGGCTACACCTTC. It translates to CSVRTGTGGSSATGYTF.